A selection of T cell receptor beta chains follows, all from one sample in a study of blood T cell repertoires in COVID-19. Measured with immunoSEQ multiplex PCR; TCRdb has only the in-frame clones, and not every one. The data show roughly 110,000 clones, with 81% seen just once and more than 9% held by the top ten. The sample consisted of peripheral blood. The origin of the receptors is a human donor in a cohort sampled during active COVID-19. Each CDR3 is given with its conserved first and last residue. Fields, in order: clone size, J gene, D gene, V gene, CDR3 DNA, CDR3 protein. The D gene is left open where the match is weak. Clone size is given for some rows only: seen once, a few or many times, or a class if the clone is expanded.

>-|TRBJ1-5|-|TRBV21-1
TGTGCCAGCGGAAGGACAGGGGAGGCCATATATAGCAATCAGCCCCAGCATTTT
CASGRTGEAIYSNQPQHF
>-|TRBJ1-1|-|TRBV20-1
TGCAGTGCTAGTATAACAATGAACACTGAAGCTTTCTTT
CSASITMNTEAFF
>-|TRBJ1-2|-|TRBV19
TGTGCCAGTAGTCCCGGGACTGTCGGCTACACCTTC
CASSPGTVGYTF
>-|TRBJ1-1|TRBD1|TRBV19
TGTGCCAGTAGTATAGAGGTGGGACAGGGGATTGGCACTGAAGCTTTCTTT
CASSIEVGQGIGTEAFF
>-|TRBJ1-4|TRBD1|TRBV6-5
TGTGCCAGCAGTTATAGACAGGGGCGGGAAAAACTGTTTTTT
CASSYRQGREKLFF
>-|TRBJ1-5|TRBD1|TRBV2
TGTGCCAGCAGTGGTATCAGGGGGCTTGATCAGCCCCAGCATTTT
CASSGIRGLDQPQHF
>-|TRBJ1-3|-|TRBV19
TGTGCCACAGAACCGGGACTAATTAGTGGAAACACCATATATTTT
CATEPGLISGNTIYF
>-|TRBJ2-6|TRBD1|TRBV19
TGTGCCAGTAGACAGGGGGGAGACTCTGGGGCCAACGTCCTGACTTTC
CASRQGGDSGANVLTF
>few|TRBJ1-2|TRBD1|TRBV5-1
TGCGCCAGCAGCTCGGAACCCGGGACAGCCTATGGCTACACCTTC
CASSSEPGTAYGYTF
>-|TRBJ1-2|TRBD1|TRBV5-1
TGCGCCAGCAGCCCCGGGACAGGGGGGCTTCTTTACACCTTC
CASSPGTGGLLYTF
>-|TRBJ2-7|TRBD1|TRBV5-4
TGTGCCAGCAGCTTGTGGGACAGTTCCTACGAGCAGTACTTC
CASSLWDSSYEQYF
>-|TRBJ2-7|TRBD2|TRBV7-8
TGTGCCAGCAGCTTAAGTGAACTAGCGGGAGCCTACGAGCAGTACTTC
CASSLSELAGAYEQYF
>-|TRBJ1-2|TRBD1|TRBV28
TGTGCCAGCAGTTACGTACAGGGGAATGGCTACACCTTC
CASSYVQGNGYTF
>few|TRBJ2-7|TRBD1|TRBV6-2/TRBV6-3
TGTGCCAGCAGTTACCCGCCTTCAGGGGGACCCTACGAGCAGTACTTC
CASSYPPSGGPYEQYF
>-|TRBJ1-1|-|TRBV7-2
TGTGCCAGCAGCTTAAAAGGGGTTTTGGACACTGAAGCTTTCTTT
CASSLKGVLDTEAFF
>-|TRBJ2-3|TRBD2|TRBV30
TGTGCCTGGAACTTGGGGACTAGCGGACTCACAGATACGCAGTATTTT
CAWNLGTSGLTDTQYF
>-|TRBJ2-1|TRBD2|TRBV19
TGTGCCAGTAGTATGGGTGCGGGAGGACGACCTTACAATGAGCAGTTCTTC
CASSMGAGGRPYNEQFF
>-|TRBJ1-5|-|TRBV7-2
TGTGCCAGCAGCTCCCGAGGTTGGCCCCAGCATTTT
CASSSRGWPQHF
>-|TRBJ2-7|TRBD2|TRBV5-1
TGCGCCAGCAGGGGAGGGTTCTACGAGCAGTACTTC
CASRGGFYEQYF
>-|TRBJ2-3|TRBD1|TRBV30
TGTGCCTGGAATCAGGGGGCAGATACGCAGTATTTT
CAWNQGADTQYF
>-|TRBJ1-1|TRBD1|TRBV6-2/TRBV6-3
TGTGCCAGCAGTCCGGGACAGGGGAGGAACACTGAAGCTTTCTTT
CASSPGQGRNTEAFF
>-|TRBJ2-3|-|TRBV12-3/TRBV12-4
TGTGCCAGCAGTTTAGGTCACACAGATACGCAGTATTTT
CASSLGHTDTQYF
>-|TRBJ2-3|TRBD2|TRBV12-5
TGTGCTAGTGGTTTGGAGGGCGGGAGGACAGATACGCAGTATTTT
CASGLEGGRTDTQYF
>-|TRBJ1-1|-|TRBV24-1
TGTGCCACCAGTGATTTGCGACCGAGGATGAACACTGAAGCTTTCTTT
CATSDLRPRMNTEAFF
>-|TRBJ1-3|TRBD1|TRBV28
TGTGCCATCGGACAGGGGGAGAACTCTGGAAACACCATATATTTT
CAIGQGENSGNTIYF
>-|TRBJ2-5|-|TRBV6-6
TGTGCCAGCAGTTCCCCTGGACTCCTAGGGGGGACCCAGTACTTC
CASSSPGLLGGTQYF
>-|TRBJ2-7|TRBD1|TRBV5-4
TGTGCCAGCAGCCAACAGCCGGGACAGGCCTACGAGCAGTACTTC
CASSQQPGQAYEQYF
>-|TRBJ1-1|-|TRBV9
TGTGCCAGCAGCGTTGGGTCGTGGGCAGCGAACACTGAAGCTTTCTTT
CASSVGSWAANTEAFF
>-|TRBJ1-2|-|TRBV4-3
TGCGCCAGCAGCCAAGAGGCGCACAGAACTAACTATGGCTACACCTTC
CASSQEAHRTNYGYTF
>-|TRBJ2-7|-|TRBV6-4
TGTGCCAGCAGTGACTCTCTGGACAGCCAACTTAACCTCCTTCCGTACTTC
CASSDSLDSQLNLLPYF
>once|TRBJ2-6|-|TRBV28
TGTGCCAGCGGGACTCTGGCTGGGGCCAACGTCCTGACTTTC
CASGTLAGANVLTF
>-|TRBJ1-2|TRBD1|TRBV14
TGTGCCAGCAGCCGGGACAGGGGGCGCATTGATGGCTACACCTTC
CASSRDRGRIDGYTF
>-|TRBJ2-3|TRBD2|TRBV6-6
TGTGCCAGCAGTCCCGCGGGGGGTAGCACAGATACGCAGTATTTT
CASSPAGGSTDTQYF
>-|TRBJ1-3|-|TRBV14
TGTGCCAGCAGCCAGGCAATCTCTGGAAACACCATATATTTT
CASSQAISGNTIYF
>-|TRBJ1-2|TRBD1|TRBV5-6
TGTGCCAGCAGCGGACAGGGGGCGCGGGGCTACACCTTC
CASSGQGARGYTF
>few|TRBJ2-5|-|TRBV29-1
TGCAGCGTTGAACGGGGGGCCGCGGAGACCCAGTACTTC
CSVERGAAETQYF
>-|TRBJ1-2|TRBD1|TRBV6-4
TGTGCCAGCAGCTTGGGGGGACAGGGGGCCCTCGGCTGGGGCTACACCTTC
CASSLGGQGALGWGYTF
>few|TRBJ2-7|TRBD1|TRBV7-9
TGTGCCAGCAGCACATACAGGGGTGACTTCTACGAGCAGTACTTC
CASSTYRGDFYEQYF
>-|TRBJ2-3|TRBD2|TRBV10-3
TGTGCCATCAGTGGCATAGCGGGAGGGACAGATACGCAGTATTTT
CAISGIAGGTDTQYF
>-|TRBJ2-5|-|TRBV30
TGTGCCTGGAGTGAGCTAGTGGAGACCCAGTACTTC
CAWSELVETQYF
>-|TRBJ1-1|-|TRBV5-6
TGTGCCAGCAGCTTGATAACTCGTACTGAAGCTTTCTTT
CASSLITRTEAFF
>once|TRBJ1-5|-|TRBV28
TGTGCCAGCAGTTTAGGGGTACAGGCAGGCAATCAGCCCCAGCATTTT
CASSLGVQAGNQPQHF
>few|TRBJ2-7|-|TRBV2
TGTGCCAGCAGTGACTCGGGCTCCTACGAGCAGTACTTC
CASSDSGSYEQYF
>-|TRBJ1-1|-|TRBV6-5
TGTGCCAGCAGTTATGGGACTAACACTGAAGCTTTCTTT
CASSYGTNTEAFF
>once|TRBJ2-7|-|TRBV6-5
TGTGCCAGCAGTTATTTTCTCTACGAGCAGTACTTC
CASSYFLYEQYF
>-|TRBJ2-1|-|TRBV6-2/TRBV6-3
TGTGCCAGCAGTCCATACCGGGAGACAATACTCGTTTACAATGAGCAGTTCTTC
CASSPYRETILVYNEQFF
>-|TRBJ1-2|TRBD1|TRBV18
TGTGCCAGCTCACCGGGACAGGGGAGAGAGGGCTACACCTTC
CASSPGQGREGYTF
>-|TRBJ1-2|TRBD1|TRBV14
TGTGCCAGCAGCCAAAGGAGGGGGCAGGGCTACACCTTC
CASSQRRGQGYTF